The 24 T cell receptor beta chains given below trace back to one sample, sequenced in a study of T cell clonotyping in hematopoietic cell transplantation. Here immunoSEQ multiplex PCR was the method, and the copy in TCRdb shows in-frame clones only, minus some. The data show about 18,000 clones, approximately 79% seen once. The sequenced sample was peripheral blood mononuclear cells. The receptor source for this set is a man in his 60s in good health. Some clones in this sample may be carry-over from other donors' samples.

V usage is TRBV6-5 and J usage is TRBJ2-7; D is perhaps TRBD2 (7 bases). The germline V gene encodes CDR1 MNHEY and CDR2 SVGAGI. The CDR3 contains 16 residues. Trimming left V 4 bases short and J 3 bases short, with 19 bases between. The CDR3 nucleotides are TGTGCCAGCAGTTCCACACGGGGGGCCTCCATCTACGAGCAGTACTTC. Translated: CASSSTRGASIYEQYF.

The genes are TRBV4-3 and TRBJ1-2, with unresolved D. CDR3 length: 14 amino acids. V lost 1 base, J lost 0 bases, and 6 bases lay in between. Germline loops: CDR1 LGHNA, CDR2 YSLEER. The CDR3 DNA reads TGCGCCAGCAGCCAAGTTTCCTCTAACTATGGCTACACCTTC. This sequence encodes CASSQVSSNYGYTF.

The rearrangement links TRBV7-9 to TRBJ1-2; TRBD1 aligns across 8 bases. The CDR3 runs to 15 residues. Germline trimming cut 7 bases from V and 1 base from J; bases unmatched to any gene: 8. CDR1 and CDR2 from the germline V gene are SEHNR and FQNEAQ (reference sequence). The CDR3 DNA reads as TGTGCCAGCATCTCGACAGGGGCGGTTAACTATGGCTACACCTTC. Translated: CASISTGAVNYGYTF.

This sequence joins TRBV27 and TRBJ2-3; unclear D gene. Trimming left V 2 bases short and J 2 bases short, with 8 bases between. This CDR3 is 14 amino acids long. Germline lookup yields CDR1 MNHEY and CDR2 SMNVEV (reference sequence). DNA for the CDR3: TGTGCCAGCAGTTTAATCCAGACCACAGATACGCAGTATTTT. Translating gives CASSLIQTTDTQYF.

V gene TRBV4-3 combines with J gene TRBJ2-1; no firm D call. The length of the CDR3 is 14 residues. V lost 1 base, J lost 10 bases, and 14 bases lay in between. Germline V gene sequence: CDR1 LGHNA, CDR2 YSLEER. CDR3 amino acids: CASSQGSSIREQFF. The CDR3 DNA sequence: TGCGCCAGCAGCCAAGGCAGTTCCATCAGAGAGCAGTTCTTC.

The CDR3 spells CASSDERGSPLHF. Written as DNA, the CDR3 is TGTGCCAGCAGTGATGAGAGAGGTTCACCCCTCCACTTT. The rearrangement links TRBV6-1 to TRBJ1-6; D not certain. Germline CDR1 is MNHNS and CDR2 is SASEGT. Between the trimmed V and J ends, which lost 3 bases and 9 bases, there was a span of 9 bases. The CDR3 contains 13 residues.

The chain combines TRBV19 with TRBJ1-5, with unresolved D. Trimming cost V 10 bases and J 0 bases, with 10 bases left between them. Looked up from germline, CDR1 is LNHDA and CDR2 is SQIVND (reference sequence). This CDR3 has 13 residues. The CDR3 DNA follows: TGTGCCACAAACCCCCATAGCAATCAGCCCCAGCATTTT. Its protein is CATNPHSNQPQHF.

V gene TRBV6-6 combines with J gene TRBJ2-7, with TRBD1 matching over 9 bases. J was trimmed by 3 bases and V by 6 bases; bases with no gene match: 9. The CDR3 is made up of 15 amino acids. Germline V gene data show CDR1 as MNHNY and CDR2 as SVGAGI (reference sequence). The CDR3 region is CASRKGQGVSYEQYF. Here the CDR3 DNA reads TGTGCCAGCAGGAAGGGACAGGGCGTGAGCTACGAGCAGTACTTC.

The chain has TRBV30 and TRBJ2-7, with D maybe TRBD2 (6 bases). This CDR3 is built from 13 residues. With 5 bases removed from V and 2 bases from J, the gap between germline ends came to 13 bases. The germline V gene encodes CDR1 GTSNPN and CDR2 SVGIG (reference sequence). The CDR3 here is CAWSWTTAYEQYF. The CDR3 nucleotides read TGTGCCTGGTCATGGACTACCGCCTACGAGCAGTACTTC.

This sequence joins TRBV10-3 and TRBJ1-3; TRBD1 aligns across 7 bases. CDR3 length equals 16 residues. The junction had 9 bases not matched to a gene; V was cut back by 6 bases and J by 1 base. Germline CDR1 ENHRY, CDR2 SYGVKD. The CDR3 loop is CAIRRATGVSGNTIYF. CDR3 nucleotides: TGTGCCATCAGGAGGGCCACAGGGGTTTCTGGAAACACCATATATTTT.

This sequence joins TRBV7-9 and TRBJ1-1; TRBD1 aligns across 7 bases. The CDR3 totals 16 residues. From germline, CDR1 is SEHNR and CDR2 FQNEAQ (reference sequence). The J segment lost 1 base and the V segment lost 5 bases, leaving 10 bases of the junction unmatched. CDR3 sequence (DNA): TGTGCCAGCAGCGAAACAGGGGTATCTGGGAACACTGAAGCTTTCTTT. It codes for CASSETGVSGNTEAFF.

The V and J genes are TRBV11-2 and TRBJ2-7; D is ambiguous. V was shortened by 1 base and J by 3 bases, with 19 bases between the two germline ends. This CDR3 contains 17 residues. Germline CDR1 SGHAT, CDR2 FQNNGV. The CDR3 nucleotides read TGTGCCAGCAGCTTAGGATTCTCCGGGCTGCTAGGCTACGAGCAGTACTTC. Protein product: CASSLGFSGLLGYEQYF.

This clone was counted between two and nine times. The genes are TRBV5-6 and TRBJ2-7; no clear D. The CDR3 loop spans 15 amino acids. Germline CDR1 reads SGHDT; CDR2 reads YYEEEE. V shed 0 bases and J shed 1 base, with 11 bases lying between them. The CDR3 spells CASSLGRKHSYEQYF. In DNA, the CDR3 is TGTGCCAGCAGCTTGGGCCGGAAACATTCCTACGAGCAGTACTTC.

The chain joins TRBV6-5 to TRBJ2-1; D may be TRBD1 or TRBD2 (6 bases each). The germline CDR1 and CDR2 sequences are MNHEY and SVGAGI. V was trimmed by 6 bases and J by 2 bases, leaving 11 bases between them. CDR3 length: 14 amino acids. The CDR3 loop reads CASRRGRPYNEQFF. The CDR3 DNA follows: TGTGCCAGCAGACGGGGGCGCCCCTACAATGAGCAGTTCTTC.

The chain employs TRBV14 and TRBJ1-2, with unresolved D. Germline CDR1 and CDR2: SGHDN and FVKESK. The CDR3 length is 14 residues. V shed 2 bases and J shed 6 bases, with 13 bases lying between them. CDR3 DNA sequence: TGTGCCAGCAGCCAACGGTCCGGCGGGGATGGCTACACCTTC. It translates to CASSQRSGGDGYTF.

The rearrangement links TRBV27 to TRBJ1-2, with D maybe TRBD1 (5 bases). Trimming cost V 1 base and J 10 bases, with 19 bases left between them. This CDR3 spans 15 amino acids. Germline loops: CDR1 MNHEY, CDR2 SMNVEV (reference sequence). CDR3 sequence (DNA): TGTGCCAGCAGTTTATGGGCAGGGTCAAACTTAGACTACACCTTC. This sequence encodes CASSLWAGSNLDYTF.

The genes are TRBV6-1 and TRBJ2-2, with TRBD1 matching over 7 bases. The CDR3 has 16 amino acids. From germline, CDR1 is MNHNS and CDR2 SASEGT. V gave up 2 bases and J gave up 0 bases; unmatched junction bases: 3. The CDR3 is CASSERTGTNTGELFF. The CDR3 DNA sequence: TGTGCCAGCAGTGAAAGGACAGGAACGAACACCGGGGAGCTGTTTTTT.

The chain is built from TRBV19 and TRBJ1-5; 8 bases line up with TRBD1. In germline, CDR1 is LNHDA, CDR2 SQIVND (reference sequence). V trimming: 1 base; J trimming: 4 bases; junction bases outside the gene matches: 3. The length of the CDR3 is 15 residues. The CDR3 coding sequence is TGTGCCAGTAGTATAGGTACAGGGGGGAATCAGCCCCAGCATTTT. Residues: CASSIGTGGNQPQHF. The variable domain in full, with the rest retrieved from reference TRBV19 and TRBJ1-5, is DGGITQSPKYLFRKEGQNVTLSCEQNLNHDAMYWYRQDPGQGLRLIYYSQIVNDFQKGDIAEGYSVSREKKESFPLTVTSAQKNPTAFYLCASSIGTGGNQPQHFGDGTRLSIL.

This chain's CDR3 is CASSLGDREGNQPQHF. CDR3 sequence (DNA): TGCGCCAGCAGCTTGGGGGACAGGGAAGGCAATCAGCCCCAGCATTTT. The chain combines TRBV5-1 with TRBJ1-5, with 9 nucleotides matching TRBD1. V shed 0 bases and J 2 bases; nucleotides not matched to a gene: 3. The CDR3 extends over 16 amino acids. Germline V gene sequence: CDR1 SGHRS, CDR2 YFSETQ.

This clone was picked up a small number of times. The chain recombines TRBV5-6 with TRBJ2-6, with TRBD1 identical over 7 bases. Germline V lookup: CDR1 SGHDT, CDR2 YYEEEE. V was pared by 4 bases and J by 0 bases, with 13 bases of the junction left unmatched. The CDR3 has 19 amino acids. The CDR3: CASSEVGDSFSSGANVLTF. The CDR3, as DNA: TGTGCCAGCAGCGAAGTAGGGGACAGCTTCAGCTCTGGGGCCAACGTCCTGACTTTC.

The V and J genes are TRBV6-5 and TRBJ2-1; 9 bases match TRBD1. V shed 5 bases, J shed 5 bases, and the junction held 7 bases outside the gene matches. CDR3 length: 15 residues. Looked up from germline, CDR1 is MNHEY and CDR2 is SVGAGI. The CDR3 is CASSHRDRVNNEQFF. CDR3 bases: TGTGCCAGCAGTCACCGGGACAGGGTTAACAATGAGCAGTTCTTC.

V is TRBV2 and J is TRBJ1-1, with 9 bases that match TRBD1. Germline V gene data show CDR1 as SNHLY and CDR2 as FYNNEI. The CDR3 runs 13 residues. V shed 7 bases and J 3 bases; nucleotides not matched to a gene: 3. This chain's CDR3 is CASTRDRDTEAFF. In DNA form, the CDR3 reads TGTGCCAGCACTAGGGACAGGGACACTGAAGCTTTCTTT.

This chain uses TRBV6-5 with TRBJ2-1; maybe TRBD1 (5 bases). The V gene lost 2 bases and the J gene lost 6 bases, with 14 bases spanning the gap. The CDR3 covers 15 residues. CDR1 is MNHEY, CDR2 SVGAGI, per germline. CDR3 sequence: CASSYGAGVGNEQFF. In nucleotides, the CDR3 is TGTGCCAGCAGTTACGGGGCAGGTGTTGGCAATGAGCAGTTCTTC.

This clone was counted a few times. The CDR3 coding sequence is TGCGCCAGCAGCTTGGATCTTCTGGATTTTGGCTACACCTTC. Its protein is CASSLDLLDFGYTF. This chain links TRBV5-1 with TRBJ1-2; D is undetermined. CDR1 is SGHRS and CDR2 is YFSETQ in the germline V gene. Trimming removed 0 bases at V and 7 bases at J, with 13 bases between. The CDR3 covers 14 residues.